This T cell receptor beta chain came from a study of cytomegalovirus exposure and HLA in healthy donors. Whole-study findings and limits: There were several of the most significant clusters that appeared linked to common viral pathogens in a later analysis.

This PCR relied on a set of 60 Vbeta primers and 13 Jbeta primers. TCRdb keeps only in-frame clones here, not all; method: immunoSEQ multiplex PCR. The sample lists under 70,000 clones, 70% to 85% occurring once. On this clone itself: The target antigen is unknown.

Germline CDR1 and CDR2: MNHEY and SMNVEV (reference sequence). V was clipped by 4 bases and J by 2 bases; unmatched bases: 9. The CDR3 consists of 16 residues. The TCR was taken from a man in his fifties in good health and CMV-seronegative. The V gene is TRBV27, the J gene TRBJ2-7; 9 bases agree with TRBD1. Sequencing was performed on PBMCs. CDR3 in amino acids: CASSSSQGARTYEQYF. The CDR3 DNA reads TGTGCCAGCAGTTCCTCACAGGGGGCGCGAACCTACGAGCAGTACTTC.